The 15 T cell receptor beta chains below come from one sample, sequenced in a study of blood T cell repertoires in COVID-19. Assay: immunoSEQ multiplex PCR; the TCRdb copy retains only in-frame clones and omits some. The top ten hold around 7.9% of the sample, which has 490,000 or so clones, roughly nine tenths seen once. The source material was PBMCs or T cells enriched from blood (not recorded which). The receptors stem from a woman aged 55-69 years who had recovered from COVID-19.

The chain joins TRBV5-1 to TRBJ2-7, with D possibly TRBD1 on 5 matching bases. The V and J ends lost 0 bases and 7 bases respectively, with 8 bases between them. Germline lookup yields CDR1 SGHRS and CDR2 YFSETQ. The CDR3 is 12 residues long. The CDR3 sequence: CASSLVGEEQYF. CDR3 bases: TGCGCCAGCAGCTTGGTAGGGGAAGAGCAGTACTTC.

The chain couples TRBV29-1 to TRBJ1-2; TRBD1 agrees at 10 bases. Germline V gives CDR1 SQVTM, CDR2 ANQGSEA. Trimming cost V 3 bases and J 4 bases; bases outside gene matches: 8. The CDR3 has 15 amino acids. In DNA form, the CDR3 reads TGCAGCGTTGATGGCCGACAGGGGGCCTTCTATGGCTACACCTTC. The encoded protein is CSVDGRQGAFYGYTF.

The J gene is TRBJ1-5, the V gene TRBV5-1; D is unclear. The length of the CDR3 is 11 residues. The V gene lost 4 bases and the J gene lost 6 bases, with 5 bases spanning the gap. CDR1 is SGHRS, CDR2 YFSETQ, per germline. CDR3 sequence (DNA): TGCGCCAGCAGCGCGGGTCAGCCCCAGCATTTT. Translating gives CASSAGQPQHF.

This clone has more than one count but fewer than ten. The V and J genes are TRBV4-1 and TRBJ1-6, with TRBD1 identical over 9 bases. This CDR3 has 16 residues. Germline CDR1 MGHRA, CDR2 YSYEKL. The J segment lost 10 bases and the V segment lost 0 bases, leaving 7 bases of the junction unmatched. CDR3 bases: TGCGCCAGCAGCCAAGACCACGGGACAGGGCAATCACCCCTCCACTTT. Protein sequence: CASSQDHGTGQSPLHF.

The genes are TRBV5-1 and TRBJ1-2, with D possibly matching TRBD1 (6 bases). This CDR3 comprises 14 residues. V was shortened by 2 bases and J by 3 bases, with 11 bases between the two germline ends. Germline V gene lookup returns CDR1 SGHRS and CDR2 YFSETQ. The CDR3 protein is CASSLWGQDYGYTF. In DNA, the CDR3 is TGCGCCAGCAGCTTATGGGGACAAGACTATGGCTACACCTTC. Combining the CDR3 with reference TRBV5-1 and TRBJ1-2 gives the whole variable domain KAGVTQTPRYLIKTRGQQVTLSCSPISGHRSVSWYQQTPGQGLQFLFEYFSETQRNKGNFPGRFSGRQFSNSRSEMNVSTLELGDSALYLCASSLWGQDYGYTFGSGTRLTVV.

The rearrangement links TRBV3-1 (or the pseudogene TRBV3-2) to TRBJ1-1, with no clear D. The germline V gene encodes CDR1 LGHDT and CDR2 YNNKEL (reference sequence). The germline V and J ends were trimmed by 3 bases and 6 bases, with 5 bases remaining between them. The CDR3 runs to 11 residues. The chain's CDR3 is CASSQSAEAFF. The DNA for the CDR3 is TGTGCCAGCAGCCAGAGCGCTGAAGCTTTCTTT.

V and J are TRBV19 and TRBJ1-5; 7 bases fit TRBD1. V trimming: 4 bases; J trimming: 1 base; junction bases outside the gene matches: 10. The CDR3 consists of 17 residues. Germline values: CDR1 LNHDA, CDR2 SQIVND (reference sequence). This CDR3 reads CASSKLRTGGSNQPQHF. CDR3 sequence (DNA): TGTGCCAGTAGTAAGCTCCGGACAGGAGGAAGCAATCAGCCCCAGCATTTT.

The rearrangement joins TRBV10-3 to TRBJ2-7, with a tentative D call TRBD1 (6 bases). Germline V gives CDR1 ENHRY, CDR2 SYGVKD. The CDR3 extends over 15 amino acids. V was cut by 6 bases and J by 0 bases, with 15 bases left in between. CDR3 DNA sequence: TGTGCCATCAGGGCCGGGACATCGAGCTCCTACGAGCAGTACTTC. It translates to CAIRAGTSSSYEQYF.

The gene calls are TRBV7-2 and TRBJ1-5; 10 positions match TRBD1. This CDR3 has 15 residues. V lost 4 bases, J lost 7 bases, and 7 bases stayed unmatched. Germline CDR1 SGHTA, CDR2 FQGNSA. CDR3 nucleotides: TGTGCCAGCAGCTCGGACAGGGGGGAGTGGCAGCCCCAGCATTTT. The encoded protein is CASSSDRGEWQPQHF.

J is TRBJ2-7 and V is TRBV19; tentative D call: TRBD1 (5 bases). This CDR3 spans 13 amino acids. With 5 bases removed from V and 9 bases from J, the gap between germline ends came to 17 bases. Per germline, CDR1 LNHDA and CDR2 SQIVND (reference sequence). CDR3: CASSCTGGSGQYV. In DNA, the CDR3 is TGTGCCAGTAGTTGTACAGGTGGCTCAGGGCAGTACGTC.

A note on this clone: Germline and junction disagree at one end, which may indicate a read error. The same CDR3 is also encoded by other DNA sequences in this sample. The rearrangement links TRBV5-1 to TRBJ2-2, with D possibly TRBD1 on 6 matching bases. The CDR3 consists of 16 residues. Germline assignment: CDR1 SGHRS and CDR2 YFSETQ. The CDR3 here is CASSPRTVANTGELFF. CDR3 coding DNA: TGCGCTAGCAGCCCGAGGACAGTCGCGAACACCGGGGAGCTGTTTTTT.

The J gene is TRBJ1-5, the V gene TRBV6-6; D may be TRBD1 (6 bases). The CDR3 covers 17 residues. Germline assignment: CDR1 MNHNY and CDR2 SVGAGI (reference sequence). The V gene lost 5 bases and the J gene lost 6 bases, with 23 bases spanning the gap. The CDR3 loop is CASSRKAQGNFGQPQHF. The CDR3 bases are TGTGCCAGCAGTCGGAAAGCACAGGGAAACTTCGGTCAGCCCCAGCATTTT.

The rearrangement joins TRBV4-1 to TRBJ1-5; TRBD1 might be the D (5 bases). V gave up 0 bases and J gave up 0 bases, with 12 bases separating them. Germline V CDR1 and CDR2: MGHRA, YSYEKL. This CDR3 contains 17 residues. The CDR3 sequence is CASSQEGQLYSNQPQHF. The CDR3 DNA follows: TGCGCCAGCAGCCAAGAGGGGCAGCTCTATAGCAATCAGCCCCAGCATTTT.

This sequence joins TRBV6-1 and TRBJ1-1; D is unclear. The CDR3 is 12 amino acids. V was trimmed by 1 base and J by 10 bases, leaving 10 bases between them. CDR1 is MNHNS, CDR2 SASEGT, per germline. CDR3 DNA: TGTGCCAGCAGTGAAGGTTCGGGGAGAGCTTTCTTT. Translated: CASSEGSGRAFF.

Comments on this clone: A junction boundary mismatches the germline segment, possibly from a read error. This chain links TRBV18 with TRBJ1-2, with 7 bases fitting TRBD1. Germline V lookup: CDR1 KGHSH, CDR2 LQKENI. The CDR3 is 13 amino acids. The CDR3 bases are TGTGCCAGCTCACCACAGGGGGCCTATGACTACACCTTC. Translating gives CASSPQGAYDYTF.